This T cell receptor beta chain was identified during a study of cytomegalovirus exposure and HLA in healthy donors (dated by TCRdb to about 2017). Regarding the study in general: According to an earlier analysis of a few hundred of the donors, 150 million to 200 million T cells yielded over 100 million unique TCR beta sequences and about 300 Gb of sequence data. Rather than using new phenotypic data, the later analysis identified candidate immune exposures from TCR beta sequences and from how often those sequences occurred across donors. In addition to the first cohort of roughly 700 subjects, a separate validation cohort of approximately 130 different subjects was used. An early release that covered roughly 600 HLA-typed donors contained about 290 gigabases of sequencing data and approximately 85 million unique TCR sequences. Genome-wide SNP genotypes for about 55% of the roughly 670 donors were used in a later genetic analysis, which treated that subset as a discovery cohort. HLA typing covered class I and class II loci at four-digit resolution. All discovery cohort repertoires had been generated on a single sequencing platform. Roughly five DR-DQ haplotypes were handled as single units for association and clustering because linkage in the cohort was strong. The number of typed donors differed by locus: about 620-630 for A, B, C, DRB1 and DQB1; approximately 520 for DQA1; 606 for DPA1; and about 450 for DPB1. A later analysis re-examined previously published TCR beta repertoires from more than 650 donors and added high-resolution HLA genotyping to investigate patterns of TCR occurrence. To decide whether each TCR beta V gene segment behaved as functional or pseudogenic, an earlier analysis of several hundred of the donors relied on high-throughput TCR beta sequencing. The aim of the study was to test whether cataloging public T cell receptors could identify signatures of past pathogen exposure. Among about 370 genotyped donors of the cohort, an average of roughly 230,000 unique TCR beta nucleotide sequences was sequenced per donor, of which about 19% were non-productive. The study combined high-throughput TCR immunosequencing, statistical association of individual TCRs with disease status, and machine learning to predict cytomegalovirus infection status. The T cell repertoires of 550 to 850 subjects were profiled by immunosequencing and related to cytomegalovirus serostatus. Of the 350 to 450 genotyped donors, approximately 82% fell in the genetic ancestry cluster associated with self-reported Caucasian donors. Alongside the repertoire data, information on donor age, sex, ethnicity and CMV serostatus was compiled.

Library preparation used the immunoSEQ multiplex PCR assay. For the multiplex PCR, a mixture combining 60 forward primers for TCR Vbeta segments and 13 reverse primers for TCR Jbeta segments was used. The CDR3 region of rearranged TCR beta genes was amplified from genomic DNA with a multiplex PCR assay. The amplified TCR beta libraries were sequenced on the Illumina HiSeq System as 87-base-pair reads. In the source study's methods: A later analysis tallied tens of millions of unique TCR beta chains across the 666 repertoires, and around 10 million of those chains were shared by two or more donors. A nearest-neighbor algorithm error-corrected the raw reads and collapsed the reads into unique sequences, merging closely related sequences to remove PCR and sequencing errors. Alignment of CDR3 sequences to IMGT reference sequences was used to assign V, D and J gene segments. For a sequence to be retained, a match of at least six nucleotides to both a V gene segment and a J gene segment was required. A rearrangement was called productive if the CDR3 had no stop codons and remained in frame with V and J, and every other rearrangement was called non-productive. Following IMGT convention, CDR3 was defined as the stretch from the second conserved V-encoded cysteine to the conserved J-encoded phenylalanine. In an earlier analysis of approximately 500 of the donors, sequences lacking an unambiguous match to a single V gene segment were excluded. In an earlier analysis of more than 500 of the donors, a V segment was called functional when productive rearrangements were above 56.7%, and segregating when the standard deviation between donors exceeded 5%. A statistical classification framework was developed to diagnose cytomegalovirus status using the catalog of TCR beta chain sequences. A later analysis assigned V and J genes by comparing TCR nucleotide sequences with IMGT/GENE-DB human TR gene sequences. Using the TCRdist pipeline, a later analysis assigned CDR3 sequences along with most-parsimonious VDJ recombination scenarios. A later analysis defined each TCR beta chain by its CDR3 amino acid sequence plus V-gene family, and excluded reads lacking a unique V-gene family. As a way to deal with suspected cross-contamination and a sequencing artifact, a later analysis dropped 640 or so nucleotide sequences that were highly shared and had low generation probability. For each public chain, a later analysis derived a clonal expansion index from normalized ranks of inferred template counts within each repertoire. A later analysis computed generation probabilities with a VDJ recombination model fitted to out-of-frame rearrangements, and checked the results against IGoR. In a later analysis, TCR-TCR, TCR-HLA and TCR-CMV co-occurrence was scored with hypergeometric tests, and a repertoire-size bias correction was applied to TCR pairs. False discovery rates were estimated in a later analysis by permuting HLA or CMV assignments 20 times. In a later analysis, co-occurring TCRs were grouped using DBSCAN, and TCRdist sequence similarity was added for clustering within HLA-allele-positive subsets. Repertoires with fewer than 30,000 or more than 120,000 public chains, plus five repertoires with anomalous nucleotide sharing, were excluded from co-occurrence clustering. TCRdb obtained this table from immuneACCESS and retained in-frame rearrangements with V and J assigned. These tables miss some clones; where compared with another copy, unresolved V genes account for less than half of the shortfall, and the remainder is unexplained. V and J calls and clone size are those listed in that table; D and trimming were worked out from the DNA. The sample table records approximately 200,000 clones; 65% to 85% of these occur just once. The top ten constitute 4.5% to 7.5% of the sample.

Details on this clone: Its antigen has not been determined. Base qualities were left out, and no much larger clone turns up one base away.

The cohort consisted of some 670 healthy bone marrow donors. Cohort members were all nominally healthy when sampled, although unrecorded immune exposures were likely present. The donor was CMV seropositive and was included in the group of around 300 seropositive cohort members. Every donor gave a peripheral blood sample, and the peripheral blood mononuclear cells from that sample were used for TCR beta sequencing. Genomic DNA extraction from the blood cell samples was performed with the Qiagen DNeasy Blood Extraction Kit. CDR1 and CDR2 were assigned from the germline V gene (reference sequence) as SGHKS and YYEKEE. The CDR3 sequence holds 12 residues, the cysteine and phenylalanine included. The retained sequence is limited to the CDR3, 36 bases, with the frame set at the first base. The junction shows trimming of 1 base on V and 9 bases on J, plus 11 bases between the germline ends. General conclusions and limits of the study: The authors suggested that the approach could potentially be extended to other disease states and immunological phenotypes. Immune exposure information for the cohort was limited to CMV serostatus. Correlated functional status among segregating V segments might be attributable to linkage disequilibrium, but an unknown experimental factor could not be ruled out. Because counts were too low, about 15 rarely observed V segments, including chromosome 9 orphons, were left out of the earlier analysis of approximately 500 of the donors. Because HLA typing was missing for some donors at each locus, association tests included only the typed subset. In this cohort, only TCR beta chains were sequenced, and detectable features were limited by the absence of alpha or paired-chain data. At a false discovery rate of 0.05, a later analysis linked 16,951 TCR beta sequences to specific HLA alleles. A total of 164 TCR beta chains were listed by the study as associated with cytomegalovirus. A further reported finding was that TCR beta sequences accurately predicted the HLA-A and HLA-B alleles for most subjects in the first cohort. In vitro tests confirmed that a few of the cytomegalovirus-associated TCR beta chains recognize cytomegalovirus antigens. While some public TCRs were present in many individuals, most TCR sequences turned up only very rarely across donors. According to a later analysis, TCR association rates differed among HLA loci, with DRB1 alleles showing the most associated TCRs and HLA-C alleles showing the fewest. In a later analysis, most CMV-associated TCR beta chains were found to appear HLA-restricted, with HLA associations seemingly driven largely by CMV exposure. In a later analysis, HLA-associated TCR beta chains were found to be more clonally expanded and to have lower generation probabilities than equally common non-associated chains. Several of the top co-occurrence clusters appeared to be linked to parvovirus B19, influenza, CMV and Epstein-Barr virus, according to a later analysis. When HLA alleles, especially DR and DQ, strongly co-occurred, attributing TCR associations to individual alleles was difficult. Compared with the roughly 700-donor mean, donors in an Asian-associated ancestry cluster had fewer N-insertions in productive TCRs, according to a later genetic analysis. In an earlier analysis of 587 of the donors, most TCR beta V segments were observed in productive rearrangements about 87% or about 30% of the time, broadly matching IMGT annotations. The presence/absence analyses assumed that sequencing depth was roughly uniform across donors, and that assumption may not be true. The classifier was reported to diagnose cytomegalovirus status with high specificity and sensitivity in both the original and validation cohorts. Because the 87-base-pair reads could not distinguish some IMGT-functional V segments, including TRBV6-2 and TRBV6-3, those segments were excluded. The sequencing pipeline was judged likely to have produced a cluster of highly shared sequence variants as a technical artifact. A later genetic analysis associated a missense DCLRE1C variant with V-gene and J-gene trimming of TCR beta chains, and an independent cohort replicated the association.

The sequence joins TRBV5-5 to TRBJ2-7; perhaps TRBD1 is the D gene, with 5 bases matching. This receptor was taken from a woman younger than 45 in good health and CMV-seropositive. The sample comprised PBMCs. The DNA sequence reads TGTGCCAGCAGCTTGCCAGGGATGGGGCAGTACTTC. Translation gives CASSLPGMGQYF.